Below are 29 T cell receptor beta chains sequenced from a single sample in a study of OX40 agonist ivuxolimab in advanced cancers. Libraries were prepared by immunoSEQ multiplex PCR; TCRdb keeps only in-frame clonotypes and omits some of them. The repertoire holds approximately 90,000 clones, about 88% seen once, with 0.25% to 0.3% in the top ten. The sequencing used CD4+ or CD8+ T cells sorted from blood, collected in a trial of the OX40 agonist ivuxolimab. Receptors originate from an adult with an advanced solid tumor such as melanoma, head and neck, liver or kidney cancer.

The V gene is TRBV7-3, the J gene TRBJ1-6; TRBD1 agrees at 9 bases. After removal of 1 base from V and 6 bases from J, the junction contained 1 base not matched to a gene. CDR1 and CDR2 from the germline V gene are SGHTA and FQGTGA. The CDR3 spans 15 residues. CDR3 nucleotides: TGTGCCAGCAGCTTAAAGGGACAGGGTAATTCACCCCTCCACTTT. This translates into CASSLKGQGNSPLHF.

CDR3: CAWSDPGQGASEAFF. DNA for the CDR3: TGTGCCTGGAGCGACCCTGGACAGGGGGCGAGTGAAGCTTTCTTT. This chain links TRBV30 with TRBJ1-1; 11 positions agree with TRBD1. Germline CDR1 is GTSNPN and CDR2 is SVGIG (reference sequence). Unmatched junction bases numbered 10, after V lost 3 bases and J lost 7 bases. The CDR3 is 15 residues long.

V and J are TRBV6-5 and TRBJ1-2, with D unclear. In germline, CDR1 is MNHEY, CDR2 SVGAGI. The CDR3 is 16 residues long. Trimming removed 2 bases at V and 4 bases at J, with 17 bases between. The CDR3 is CASSYRRFGESYGYTF. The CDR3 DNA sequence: TGTGCCAGCAGTTACAGGCGTTTTGGGGAGAGCTATGGCTACACCTTC.

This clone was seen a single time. The CDR3 DNA reads as TGTGCCAGCAGCTTAGATTACACAGATACGCAGTATTTT. It yields the protein CASSLDYTDTQYF. The V gene is TRBV7-2, the J gene TRBJ2-3, with D unclear. V gave up 1 base and J gave up 2 bases, with 4 bases separating them. CDR3 length: 13 amino acids. Looked up from germline, CDR1 is SGHTA and CDR2 is FQGNSA.

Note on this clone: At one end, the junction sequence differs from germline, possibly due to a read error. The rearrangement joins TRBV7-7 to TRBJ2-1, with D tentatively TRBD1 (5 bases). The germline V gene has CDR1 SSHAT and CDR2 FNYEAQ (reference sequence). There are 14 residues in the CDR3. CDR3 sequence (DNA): TGTGCTAGCAGCTTAGGGGAATCGGGCAATGAGCAGTTCTTC. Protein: CASSLGESGNEQFF. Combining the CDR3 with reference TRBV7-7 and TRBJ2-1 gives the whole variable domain GAGVSQSPRYKVTKRGQDVTLRCDPISSHATLYWYQQALGQGPEFLTYFNYEAQPDKSGLPSDRFSAERPEGSISTLTIQRTEQRDSAMYRCASSLGESGNEQFFGPGTRLTVL.

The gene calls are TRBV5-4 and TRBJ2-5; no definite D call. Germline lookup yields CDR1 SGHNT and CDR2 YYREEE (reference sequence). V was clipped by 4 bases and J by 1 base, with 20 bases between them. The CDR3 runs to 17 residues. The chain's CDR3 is CASSPPGRTILQETQYF. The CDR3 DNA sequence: TGTGCCAGCAGCCCCCCCGGGCGAACTATCCTCCAAGAGACCCAGTACTTC.

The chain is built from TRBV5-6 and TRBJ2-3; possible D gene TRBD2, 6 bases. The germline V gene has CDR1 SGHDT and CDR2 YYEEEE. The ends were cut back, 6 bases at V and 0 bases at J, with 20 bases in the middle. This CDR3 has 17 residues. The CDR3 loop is CASTLNERATSTDTQYF. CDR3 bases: TGTGCCAGCACCCTCAATGAGCGGGCCACTAGCACAGATACGCAGTATTTT.

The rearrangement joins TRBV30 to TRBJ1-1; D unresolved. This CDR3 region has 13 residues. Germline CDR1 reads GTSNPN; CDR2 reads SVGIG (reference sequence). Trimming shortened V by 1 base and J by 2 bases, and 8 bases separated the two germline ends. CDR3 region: CAWSAQVNTEAFF. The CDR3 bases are TGTGCCTGGAGTGCCCAGGTAAACACTGAAGCTTTCTTT.

Written as DNA, the CDR3 is TGTGCCAGCAGCTTGGGAGCGGGGGGGAGTGATACGCAGTATTTT. Translation gives CASSLGAGGSDTQYF. The rearrangement uses TRBV5-4 and TRBJ2-3, with TRBD2 matching over 10 bases. Germline V gene data show CDR1 as SGHNT and CDR2 as YYREEE (reference sequence). This CDR3 contains 15 residues. V gave up 0 bases and J gave up 6 bases; unmatched junction bases: 4.

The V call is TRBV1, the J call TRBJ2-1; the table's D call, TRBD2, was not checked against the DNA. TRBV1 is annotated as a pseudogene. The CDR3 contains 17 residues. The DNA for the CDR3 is TGCACCAGCAGCCCTCAGCGGGGGTTGCCCTCCTACAATGAGCAGTTCTTC. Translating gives CTSSPQRGLPSYNEQFF.

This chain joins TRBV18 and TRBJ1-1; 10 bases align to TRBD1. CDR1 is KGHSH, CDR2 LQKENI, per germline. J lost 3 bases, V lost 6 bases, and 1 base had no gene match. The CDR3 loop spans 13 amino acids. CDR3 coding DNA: TGTGCCAGCTCTGGGACAGGGGACACTGAAGCTTTCTTT. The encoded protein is CASSGTGDTEAFF.

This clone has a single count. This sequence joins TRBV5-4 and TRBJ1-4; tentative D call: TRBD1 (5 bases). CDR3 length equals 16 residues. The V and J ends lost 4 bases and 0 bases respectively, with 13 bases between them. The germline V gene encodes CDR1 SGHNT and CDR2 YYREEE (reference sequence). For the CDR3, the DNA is TGTGCCAGCAGCCGTGAGGGGCTCACAACTAATGAAAAACTGTTTTTT. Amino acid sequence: CASSREGLTTNEKLFF.

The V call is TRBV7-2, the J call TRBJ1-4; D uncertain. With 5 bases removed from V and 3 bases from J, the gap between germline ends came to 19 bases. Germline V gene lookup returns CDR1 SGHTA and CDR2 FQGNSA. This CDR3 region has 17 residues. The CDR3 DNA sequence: TGTGCCAGCAGCGACGTAATTACAAGGCAGTCTAATGAAAAACTGTTTTTT. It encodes CASSDVITRQSNEKLFF.

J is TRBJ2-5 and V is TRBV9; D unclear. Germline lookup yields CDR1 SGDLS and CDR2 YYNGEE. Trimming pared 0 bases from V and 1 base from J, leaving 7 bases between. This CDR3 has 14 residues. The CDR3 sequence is CASSVGGSQETQYF. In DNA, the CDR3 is TGTGCCAGCAGCGTAGGTGGCAGCCAAGAGACCCAGTACTTC.

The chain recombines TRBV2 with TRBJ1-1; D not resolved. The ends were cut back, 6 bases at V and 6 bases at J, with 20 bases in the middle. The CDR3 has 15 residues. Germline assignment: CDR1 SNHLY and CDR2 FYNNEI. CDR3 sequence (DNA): TGTGCCAGCAGCCTTATAGAGCCCGGAAGCGCTGAAGCTTTCTTT. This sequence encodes CASSLIEPGSAEAFF. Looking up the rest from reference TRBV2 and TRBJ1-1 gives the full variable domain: EPEVTQTPSHQVTQMGQEVILRCVPISNHLYFYWYRQILGQKVEFLVSFYNNEISEKSEIFDDQFSVERPDGSNFTLKIRSTKLEDSAMYFCASSLIEPGSAEAFFGQGTRLTVV.

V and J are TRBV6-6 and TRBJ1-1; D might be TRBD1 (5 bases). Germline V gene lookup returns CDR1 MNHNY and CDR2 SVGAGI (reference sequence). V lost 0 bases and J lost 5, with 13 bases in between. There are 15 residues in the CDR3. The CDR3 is CASSYSRGRSTEAFF. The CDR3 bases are TGTGCCAGCAGTTACTCTAGGGGCAGGAGTACTGAAGCTTTCTTT.

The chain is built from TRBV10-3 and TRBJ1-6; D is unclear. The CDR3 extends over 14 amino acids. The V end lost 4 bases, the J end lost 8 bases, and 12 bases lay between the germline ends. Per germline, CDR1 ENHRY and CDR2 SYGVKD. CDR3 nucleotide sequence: TGTGCCATCAGTGTAAGGGCCGGGGATTCACCCCTCCACTTT. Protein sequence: CAISVRAGDSPLHF.

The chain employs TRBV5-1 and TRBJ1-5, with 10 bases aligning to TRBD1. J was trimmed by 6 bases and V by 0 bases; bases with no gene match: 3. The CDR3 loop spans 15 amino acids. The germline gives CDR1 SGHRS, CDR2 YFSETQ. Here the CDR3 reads CASSLGGTGAQPQHF. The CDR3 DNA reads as TGCGCCAGCAGCTTGGGTGGGACAGGGGCTCAGCCCCAGCATTTT.

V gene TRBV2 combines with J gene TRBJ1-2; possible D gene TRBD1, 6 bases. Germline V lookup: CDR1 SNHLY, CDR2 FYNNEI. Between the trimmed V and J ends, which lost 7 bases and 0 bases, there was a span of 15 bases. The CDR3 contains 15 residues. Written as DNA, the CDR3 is TGTGCCAGCAACCGGGACAACAGAGCTAACTATGGCTACACCTTC. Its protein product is CASNRDNRANYGYTF.

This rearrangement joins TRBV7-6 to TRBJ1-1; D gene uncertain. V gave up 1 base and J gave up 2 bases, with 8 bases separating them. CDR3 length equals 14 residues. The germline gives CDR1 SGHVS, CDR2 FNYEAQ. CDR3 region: CASSLDVGNTEAFF. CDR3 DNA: TGTGCCAGCAGCTTAGACGTGGGAAACACTGAAGCTTTCTTT.

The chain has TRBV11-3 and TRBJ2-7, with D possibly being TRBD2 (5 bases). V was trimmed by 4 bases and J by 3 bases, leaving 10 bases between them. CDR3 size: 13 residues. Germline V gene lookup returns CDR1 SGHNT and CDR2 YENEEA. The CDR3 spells CASSSAEGYEQYF. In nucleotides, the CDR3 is TGTGCCAGCAGCTCCGCCGAGGGCTACGAGCAGTACTTC.

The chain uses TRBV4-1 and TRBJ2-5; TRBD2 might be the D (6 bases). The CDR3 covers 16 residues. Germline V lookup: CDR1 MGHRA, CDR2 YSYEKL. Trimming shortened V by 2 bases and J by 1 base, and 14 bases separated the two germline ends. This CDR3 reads CASSQRDGGVQETQYF. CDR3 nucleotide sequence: TGCGCCAGCAGCCAACGAGACGGGGGTGTCCAAGAGACCCAGTACTTC.

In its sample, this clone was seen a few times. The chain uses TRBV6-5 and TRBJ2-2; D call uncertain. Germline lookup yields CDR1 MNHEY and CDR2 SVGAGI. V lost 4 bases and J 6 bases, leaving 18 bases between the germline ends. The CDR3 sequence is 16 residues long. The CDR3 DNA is TGTGCCAGCAGTTTCCTTACCTCGGGCTCCCCCGGGGAGCTGTTTTTT. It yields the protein CASSFLTSGSPGELFF.

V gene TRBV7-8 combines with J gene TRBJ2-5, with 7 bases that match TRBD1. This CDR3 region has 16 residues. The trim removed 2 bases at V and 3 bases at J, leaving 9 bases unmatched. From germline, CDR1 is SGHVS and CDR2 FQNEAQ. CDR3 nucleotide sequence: TGTGCCAGCAGCTTAAGACCGGACAGGAGTAAAGAGACCCAGTACTTC. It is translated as CASSLRPDRSKETQYF.

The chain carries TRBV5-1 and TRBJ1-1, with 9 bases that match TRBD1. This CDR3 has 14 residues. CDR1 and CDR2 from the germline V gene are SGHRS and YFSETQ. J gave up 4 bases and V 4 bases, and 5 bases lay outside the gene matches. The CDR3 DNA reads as TGCGCCAGCAGCAACAGGGGGCTAGGCACTGAAGCTTTCTTT. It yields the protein CASSNRGLGTEAFF.

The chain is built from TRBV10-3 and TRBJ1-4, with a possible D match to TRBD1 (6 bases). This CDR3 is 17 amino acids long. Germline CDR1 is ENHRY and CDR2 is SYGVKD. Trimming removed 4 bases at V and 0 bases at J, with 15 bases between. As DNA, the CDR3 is TGTGCCATCAGTGGAGGGACAACGTCTGCAACTAATGAAAAACTGTTTTTT. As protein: CAISGGTTSATNEKLFF.

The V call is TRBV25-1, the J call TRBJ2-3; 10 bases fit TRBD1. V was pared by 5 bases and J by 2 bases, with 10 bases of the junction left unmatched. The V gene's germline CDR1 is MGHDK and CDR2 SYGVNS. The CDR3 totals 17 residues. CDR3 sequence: CASSLRTGGFVTDTQYF. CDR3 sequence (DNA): TGTGCCAGCAGTTTACGGACAGGGGGATTTGTCACAGATACGCAGTATTTT.

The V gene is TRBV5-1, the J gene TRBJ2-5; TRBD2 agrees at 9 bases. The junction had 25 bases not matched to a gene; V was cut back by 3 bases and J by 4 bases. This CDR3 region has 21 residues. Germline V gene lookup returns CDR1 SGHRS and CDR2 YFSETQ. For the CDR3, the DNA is TGCGCCAGCAGCTCACCGGGACTACGAGCGGGGGGAGAGACCCCGAGAGAGACCCAGTACTTC. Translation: CASSSPGLRAGGETPRETQYF.

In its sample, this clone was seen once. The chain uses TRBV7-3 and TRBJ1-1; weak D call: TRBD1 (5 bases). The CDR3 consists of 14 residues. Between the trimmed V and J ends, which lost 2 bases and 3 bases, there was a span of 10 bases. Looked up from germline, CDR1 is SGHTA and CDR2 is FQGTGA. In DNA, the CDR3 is TGTGCCAGCAGCTTACGAGGGGCGGACACTGAAGCTTTCTTT. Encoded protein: CASSLRGADTEAFF.